The 24 T cell receptor beta chains below come from one sample, sequenced in a study of shared clonotypes between healthy human individuals. Profiling relied on immunoSEQ multiplex PCR, and the TCRdb table lists in-frame clones only, not all of them. The repertoire holds approximately 2,000,000 clones, with about 90% as singletons. The sample taken for sequencing was naive CD4+ T cells from PBMCs. The subset denotes: CD45RA+ positively selected. These TCRs come from a man aged 18 to 30 in good health. Some clones in this sample may be carry-over from other donors' samples.

This chain links TRBV7-9 with TRBJ2-7; D is ambiguous. V was clipped by 2 bases and J by 3 bases, with 8 bases between them. The CDR3 is made up of 13 amino acids. Germline V gene sequence: CDR1 SEHNR, CDR2 FQNEAQ (reference sequence). This chain's CDR3 is CASSLTKFYEQYF. The DNA of the CDR3 is TGTGCCAGCAGCTTAACCAAATTCTACGAGCAGTACTTC.

This chain uses TRBV7-9 with TRBJ2-7; D call uncertain. The germline V gene encodes CDR1 SEHNR and CDR2 FQNEAQ (reference sequence). The V end was cut by 3 bases, the J end by 0 bases, with 6 bases between. The CDR3 is 13 residues long. CDR3 in DNA: TGTGCCAGCAGCTTCGAGATCTCCTACGAGCAGTACTTC. As protein: CASSFEISYEQYF.

The V and J genes are TRBV28 and TRBJ2-6; D is possibly TRBD1 (6 bases). The CDR3 totals 18 residues. Trimming stripped 4 bases from V and 3 bases from J, with 19 bases between. The germline V gene has CDR1 MDHEN and CDR2 SYDVKM. The CDR3 region is CASSSPPFGDNGANVLTF. For the CDR3, the DNA is TGTGCCAGCAGTTCTCCACCATTCGGGGACAATGGGGCCAACGTCCTGACTTTC.

This chain uses TRBV30 with TRBJ2-3, with unresolved D. This CDR3 has 12 amino acids. The germline gives CDR1 GTSNPN, CDR2 SVGIG (reference sequence). V lost 2 bases, J lost 6 bases, and 9 bases lay in between. The CDR3 loop reads CAWSSSADTQYF. The CDR3 DNA sequence: TGTGCCTGGAGTTCTTCGGCGGATACGCAGTATTTT.

The CDR3 spells CASGSPSVTGEQFF. The CDR3 DNA sequence: TGTGCCAGCGGTAGCCCTAGCGTGACGGGGGAGCAGTTCTTC. The V gene is TRBV28, the J gene TRBJ2-1; tentatively, D is TRBD2 (6 bases). The CDR3 loop spans 14 amino acids. Germline V gives CDR1 MDHEN, CDR2 SYDVKM. The ends were cut back, 8 bases at V and 10 bases at J, with 21 bases in the middle.

This clone was observed once. The V call is TRBV19, the J call TRBJ1-2; D remains ambiguous. Germline-derived CDR1 and CDR2 are LNHDA and SQIVND (reference sequence). The CDR3 sequence is 16 residues long. V was shortened by 1 base and J by 4 bases, with 16 bases between the two germline ends. The CDR3 DNA follows: TGTGCCAGTAGTATAGTGATGATTAATCCCGGCTATGGCTACACCTTC. The encoded protein is CASSIVMINPGYGYTF.

The CDR3 region is CASSPLTRDTQYF. CDR3 bases: TGTGCCAGCAGCCCCTTGACGCGAGATACGCAGTATTTT. V and J are TRBV7-3 and TRBJ2-3; D remains unclear. CDR1 and CDR2 from the germline V gene are SGHTA and FQGTGA. V lost 5 bases and J 5 bases, leaving 11 bases between the germline ends. This CDR3 region has 13 residues.

V and J are TRBV6-6 and TRBJ2-1, with 9 bases aligning to TRBD2. V was pared by 5 bases and J by 12 bases, with 8 bases of the junction left unmatched. The CDR3 loop spans 13 amino acids. Germline CDR1 MNHNY, CDR2 SVGAGI (reference sequence). Written as DNA, the CDR3 is TGTGCCAGCAGTGCGGGGGCGGGAGGGCCGCAGTTCTTC. Translated, it gives CASSAGAGGPQFF.

The chain has TRBV28 and TRBJ1-1; no clear D gene. Trimming removed 5 bases at V and 4 bases at J, with 14 bases between. Germline V gene data show CDR1 as MDHEN and CDR2 as SYDVKM. The CDR3 contains 14 residues. The CDR3 DNA follows: TGTGCCAGCAGTCCGACTGCTGTTGGCACTGAAGCTTTCTTT. Its protein is CASSPTAVGTEAFF.

CDR3 region: CASSLMGGPYNEQFF. CDR3 nucleotide sequence: TGTGCCAGCAGCTTGATGGGGGGCCCCTACAATGAGCAGTTCTTC. The chain couples TRBV5-6 to TRBJ2-1; D might be TRBD1 or TRBD2, each matching 6 bases. This CDR3 spans 15 amino acids. CDR1 and CDR2 (germline): SGHDT, YYEEEE. With 1 base removed from V and 2 bases from J, the gap between germline ends came to 10 bases.

V and J are TRBV7-3 and TRBJ2-7; 7 nucleotides line up with TRBD2. The V segment lost 5 bases and the J segment 4 bases; nucleotides outside the gene matches: 8. CDR3 length equals 14 residues. Germline values: CDR1 SGHTA, CDR2 FQGTGA. The CDR3 here is CASSLYGGEYEQYF. DNA of the CDR3: TGTGCCAGCAGCCTATATGGGGGGGAGTACGAGCAGTACTTC. The full variable domain, with the rest looked up from reference TRBV7-3 and TRBJ2-7, is GAGVSQTPSNKVTEKGKYVELRCDPISGHTALYWYRQSLGQGPEFLIYFQGTGAADDSGLPNDRFFAVRPEGSVSTLKIQRTERGDSAVYLCASSLYGGEYEQYFGPGTRLTVT.

The gene calls are TRBV15 and TRBJ2-7; 8 bases are shared with TRBD1. This CDR3 has 14 amino acids. Germline CDR1 and CDR2: LNHNV and YYDKDF (reference sequence). The ends lost 3 bases at V and 4 bases at J; junction bases unmatched: 5. This CDR3 is CATSRRTGRYEQYF. The CDR3, as DNA: TGTGCCACCAGCAGGCGGACAGGGAGATACGAGCAGTACTTC.

The rearrangement links TRBV6-4 to TRBJ2-4; 8 nucleotides line up with TRBD2. The germline V gene encodes CDR1 MRHNA and CDR2 SNTAGT. V was pared by 6 bases and J by 1 base, with 5 bases of the junction left unmatched. The CDR3 sequence is 15 residues long. CDR3 coding DNA: TGTGCCAGCAGCCCCGGGGGGGTGGCCAAAAACATTCAGTACTTC. Protein product: CASSPGGVAKNIQYF.

The V gene is TRBV5-4, the J gene TRBJ1-1, with D hard to call. The V gene's germline CDR1 is SGHNT and CDR2 YYREEE (reference sequence). V lost 8 bases to trimming and J lost 2 bases, with 10 bases between them. CDR3 length: 12 amino acids. Here the CDR3 reads CASSAANTEAFF. CDR3 nucleotides: TGTGCCAGTTCCGCGGCCAACACTGAAGCTTTCTTT.

With respect to this clone: Within the sample, other DNA sequences also encode this same CDR3. CDR3 sequence (DNA): TGTGCCAGCAGTCCCCTCCAAGAGACCCAGTACTTC. This codes for CASSPLQETQYF. This chain connects TRBV6-1 to TRBJ2-5; no firm D call. The V and J ends lost 5 bases and 1 base respectively, with 5 bases between them. This CDR3 is 12 amino acids long. Germline CDR1 is MNHNS and CDR2 is SASEGT.

The V gene is TRBV5-1, the J gene TRBJ1-2; possibly TRBD1 for D (6 bases). There are 14 residues in the CDR3. V was shortened by 0 bases and J by 7 bases, with 13 bases between the two germline ends. Germline values: CDR1 SGHRS, CDR2 YFSETQ. This chain's CDR3 is CASSLDGGSGGYTF. Here the CDR3 DNA reads TGCGCCAGCAGCTTGGACGGGGGCAGCGGTGGCTACACCTTC.

The V and J genes are TRBV15 and TRBJ2-5, with D perhaps assigned TRBD1 or TRBD2 (6 bases each). The length of the CDR3 is 15 residues. Trimming cost V 3 bases and J 2 bases, with 13 bases left between them. CDR1 LNHNV and CDR2 YYDKDF come from the germline V gene (reference sequence). The CDR3 protein is CATSRGGPDQETQYF. The CDR3 nucleotides are TGTGCCACCAGCAGGGGGGGCCCGGATCAAGAGACCCAGTACTTC.

This clone was picked up one time. This rearrangement joins TRBV10-3 to TRBJ2-5; possible D gene TRBD2, 7 bases. The DNA end lines up better with TRBJ2-7; the J call may be wrong. Germline CDR1 ENHRY, CDR2 SYGVKD. The CDR3 sequence is 14 residues long. CDR3 amino acids: CAIKLFRGGSEQYF. CDR3 nucleotide sequence: TGTGCCATCAAACTATTTAGGGGGGGCAGCGAGCAGTACTTC.

This chain joins TRBV27 and TRBJ2-5; no clear D gene. V lost 8 bases, J lost 2 bases, and 18 bases lay in between. The CDR3 is made up of 15 amino acids. Per germline, CDR1 MNHEY and CDR2 SMNVEV (reference sequence). CDR3: CASSARRRSQETQYF. CDR3 coding DNA: TGTGCCAGCTCTGCGCGCAGGAGATCACAAGAGACCCAGTACTTC.

The chain combines TRBV7-2 with TRBJ2-1; possible D gene TRBD2, 6 bases. The CDR3 sequence is 15 residues long. Germline V lookup: CDR1 SGHTA, CDR2 FQGNSA. Trimming removed 5 bases at V and 10 bases at J, with 21 bases between. CDR3 nucleotide sequence: TGTGCCAGCAGCAAAAGGATTTTTCCCGCGGGGGAGCAGTTCTTC. This translates into CASSKRIFPAGEQFF.

This chain links TRBV6-5 with TRBJ2-7; 9 nucleotides align to TRBD1. The germline V gene has CDR1 MNHEY and CDR2 SVGAGI. The V gene end was trimmed by 6 bases and the J gene end by 2 bases; junction bases not matched to a gene: 5. The CDR3 covers 14 residues. CDR3 DNA: TGTGCCAGCAGGAGCCGGGACAGGGCCTACGAGCAGTACTTC. It yields the protein CASRSRDRAYEQYF.

On this clone itself: The sample contains more than one DNA sequence encoding this CDR3. This chain uses TRBV28 with TRBJ2-7, with 8 bases aligning to TRBD1. Looked up from germline, CDR1 is MDHEN and CDR2 is SYDVKM. The CDR3 spans 14 residues. V gave up 2 bases and J gave up 2 bases; unmatched junction bases: 2. This CDR3 reads CASSLGTGPYEQYF. CDR3 sequence (DNA): TGTGCCAGCAGTTTAGGGACAGGACCCTACGAGCAGTACTTC.

As for this clone: Other DNA sequences of this sample code for an identical CDR3. The V call is TRBV5-1, the J call TRBJ2-1; D is possibly TRBD2 (6 bases). The V gene lost 5 bases and the J gene lost 3 bases, with 9 bases spanning the gap. CDR3 length equals 13 residues. Germline values: CDR1 SGHRS, CDR2 YFSETQ. CDR3 sequence: CASRRESYNEQFF. In DNA form, the CDR3 reads TGCGCCAGCAGACGGGAGAGCTACAATGAGCAGTTCTTC.

The J gene is TRBJ1-5, the V gene TRBV28; D ambiguous. CDR1 is MDHEN, CDR2 SYDVKM, per germline. The CDR3 has 15 amino acids. The V and J ends lost 5 bases and 0 bases respectively, with 11 bases between them. The CDR3 spells CASSVGPYSNQPQHF. DNA for the CDR3: TGTGCCAGCAGTGTGGGCCCATATAGCAATCAGCCCCAGCATTTT.